The 9 T cell receptor beta chains presented below share a single source sample, sequenced in a study of blood T cell repertoires in COVID-19 (dated by TCRdb to the early 2020s). The protocol used for the library was the immunoSEQ multiplex PCR assay. TCRdb limited this immuneACCESS table to in-frame rearrangements with V and J called. A share of clones is missing; checked studies link under half to unresolved V genes, and the rest is unexplained. Within this sample are 260,000 or so clones, with roughly 89% of them counted one time only. The biggest ten clones account for 2.5% to 3% of the sample. The sample was PBMCs or T cells enriched from blood (not recorded which). The origin of the receptors is a woman in her 30s with acute COVID-19.

In this sample, this clone turned up a few times. V gene TRBV4-2 combines with J gene TRBJ1-1; no clear D. Germline V CDR1 and CDR2: LGHNA, YNFKEQ. The CDR3 extends over 15 amino acids. Trimming removed 2 bases at V and 0 bases at J, with 10 bases between. CDR3 nucleotide sequence: TGTGCCAGCAGCCAATTGTTACAGATGAACACTGAAGCTTTCTTT. As protein: CASSQLLQMNTEAFF.

V and J are TRBV7-6 and TRBJ1-4, with D perhaps matching TRBD1 (5 bases). The V gene lost 2 bases and the J gene lost 4 bases, with 17 bases spanning the gap. Germline lookup yields CDR1 SGHVS and CDR2 FNYEAQ. The CDR3 consists of 17 residues. The CDR3 loop is CASSLSRAPILNEKLFF. The CDR3 DNA follows: TGTGCCAGCAGCTTAAGCAGGGCTCCAATCCTTAATGAAAAACTGTTTTTT.

V gene TRBV4-3 combines with J gene TRBJ1-1, with D possibly matching TRBD1 (6 bases). Looked up from germline, CDR1 is LGHNA and CDR2 is YSLEER. This CDR3 is 13 amino acids long. The V end was cut by 1 base, the J end by 6 bases, with 9 bases between. CDR3 amino acids: CASSQVRGSEAFF. CDR3 bases: TGCGCCAGCAGCCAAGTCAGGGGCTCTGAAGCTTTCTTT.

J is TRBJ1-5 and V is TRBV4-2; D possibly corresponds to TRBD1 (5 bases). Trimming took off 0 bases at V and 2 bases at J, with 8 bases between the two ends. CDR3 length: 15 residues. Germline assignment: CDR1 LGHNA and CDR2 YNFKEQ. The CDR3 protein is CASSQDVRGNQPQHF. The CDR3 DNA is TGTGCCAGCAGCCAAGATGTCAGGGGCAATCAGCCCCAGCATTTT.

V is TRBV27 and J is TRBJ1-6, with a weak D call TRBD1 (6 bases). The CDR3 is 15 amino acids. V dropped 3 bases and J dropped 9 bases, with 15 bases sitting between them. Germline V gene data show CDR1 as MNHEY and CDR2 as SMNVEV (reference sequence). CDR3 bases: TGTGCCAGCAGTTTGGTGGGGGCTTCGGGTTCACCCCTCCACTTT. Protein sequence: CASSLVGASGSPLHF.

The chain carries TRBV6-2 or TRBV6-3 and TRBJ2-7, with D maybe TRBD2 (5 bases). CDR1 and CDR2 (germline): MNHEY, SVGEGT. The CDR3 is 12 amino acids. The V end was cut by 2 bases, the J end by 5 bases, with 7 bases between. Written as DNA, the CDR3 is TGTGCCAGCAGTTACGGGGAGAACGAGCAGTACTTC. Translated: CASSYGENEQYF.

The chain has TRBV18 and TRBJ2-7; D remains ambiguous. V was clipped by 3 bases and J by 6 bases, with 15 bases between them. The CDR3 has 14 amino acids. The V gene's germline CDR1 is KGHSH and CDR2 LQKENI. CDR3 region: CASSPAPRVREQYF. CDR3 DNA sequence: TGTGCCAGCTCACCTGCCCCCCGGGTGCGCGAGCAGTACTTC.

The chain is built from TRBV29-1 and TRBJ1-2; 7 positions agree with TRBD1. The CDR3 runs to 14 residues. V shed 4 bases, J shed 1 base, and the junction held 6 bases outside the gene matches. Germline CDR1 and CDR2: SQVTM and ANQGSEA. The CDR3 is CSVGRTGFNYGYTF. The CDR3 DNA reads as TGCAGCGTTGGCCGGACAGGTTTTAACTATGGCTACACCTTC.

This clone was observed a single time. The rearrangement links TRBV6-1 to TRBJ2-7; D not resolved. The CDR3 spans 11 residues. From germline, CDR1 is MNHNS and CDR2 SASEGT. V lost 3 bases and J lost 3, with 3 bases in between. Here the CDR3 DNA reads TGTGCCAGCAGTGATCTCTACGAGCAGTACTTC. This encodes CASSDLYEQYF.